The 30 T cell receptor beta chains in this list originate from one sample, sequenced in a study of cytomegalovirus exposure and HLA in healthy donors. PCR involved 60 Vbeta and 13 Jbeta primers. The method was immunoSEQ multiplex PCR; TCRdb's version includes in-frame clones alone and lacks a portion of them. The sample holds about 140,000 clones, 82% seen once. The specimen sequenced was PBMCs. These receptors came from a woman between 45 and 60 years old in good health and CMV-seropositive.

The chain has TRBV19 and TRBJ1-1; 9 nucleotides align to TRBD1. V shed 7 bases, J shed 0 bases, and the junction held 12 bases outside the gene matches. The CDR3 sequence is 17 residues long. From germline, CDR1 is LNHDA and CDR2 SQIVND (reference sequence). CDR3: CASMGQGYFSLNTEAFF. DNA for the CDR3: TGTGCCAGTATGGGACAGGGATATTTTTCTTTGAACACTGAAGCTTTCTTT. The whole variable domain, remainder taken from reference TRBV19 and TRBJ1-1, is DGGITQSPKYLFRKEGQNVTLSCEQNLNHDAMYWYRQDPGQGLRLIYYSQIVNDFQKGDIAEGYSVSREKKESFPLTVTSAQKNPTAFYLCASMGQGYFSLNTEAFFGQGTRLTVV.

The chain recombines TRBV5-1 with TRBJ2-1; D ambiguous. Germline V gene lookup returns CDR1 SGHRS and CDR2 YFSETQ. The V end lost 3 bases, the J end lost 2 bases, and 9 bases lay between the germline ends. This CDR3 region has 14 residues. The CDR3 DNA follows: TGCGCCAGCAGCTCGGCTAGAACCTACAATGAGCAGTTCTTC. It is translated as CASSSARTYNEQFF.

A single count supports this clone. The V gene is TRBV2, the J gene TRBJ1-5; 7 nucleotides line up with TRBD1. J was trimmed by 1 base and V by 8 bases; bases with no gene match: 2. This CDR3 is built from 13 residues. CDR1 and CDR2 from the germline V gene are SNHLY and FYNNEI. CDR3 nucleotide sequence: TGTGCCAGCCAGACAGGGAGCAATCAGCCCCAGCATTTT. Translation gives CASQTGSNQPQHF.

CDR3 nucleotide sequence: TGTGCCAGCAGCTCAGAACAGGGGTTCAATGAGCAGTTCTTC. Its translation: CASSSEQGFNEQFF. V usage is TRBV6-1 and J usage is TRBJ2-1; 7 nucleotides align to TRBD1. This CDR3 region has 14 residues. Germline V gene data show CDR1 as MNHNS and CDR2 as SASEGT. The V gene end was trimmed by 6 bases and the J gene end by 6 bases; junction bases not matched to a gene: 8.

The rearrangement uses TRBV29-1 and TRBJ1-2, with 12 bases identical to TRBD1. Per germline, CDR1 SQVTM and CDR2 ANQGSEA. This CDR3 spans 13 amino acids. J lost 7 bases, V lost 7 bases, and 7 bases had no gene match. Written as DNA, the CDR3 is TGCAGCGGCGGGGACAGGGGGCGCGGTGGCTACACCTTC. Translating it yields CSGGDRGRGGYTF.

The rearrangement links TRBV19 to TRBJ2-1; 8 nucleotides align to TRBD2. There are 16 residues in the CDR3. Trimming took 5 bases from V and 0 from J; bases not matched to a gene: 6. The germline gives CDR1 LNHDA, CDR2 SQIVND (reference sequence). Here the CDR3 reads CASSRLAGSSYNEQFF. The CDR3, as DNA: TGTGCCAGTAGTCGGCTAGCGGGTAGCTCCTACAATGAGCAGTTCTTC.

Of note for this clone: The junction departs from the called germline gene at one end, perhaps through a read error. The chain joins TRBV11-2 to TRBJ2-1, with 7 positions matching TRBD2. CDR3 size: 13 residues. Germline CDR1 is SGHAT and CDR2 is FQNNGV. The CDR3 DNA reads TGTGCCAGCAGCCCCAGGGACTACCATGAGCAGTTCTTC. Its protein product is CASSPRDYHEQFF. Filled out from reference TRBV11-2 and TRBJ2-1, the complete variable domain reads EAGVAQSPRYKIIEKRQSVAFWCNPISGHATLYWYQQILGQGPKLLIQFQNNGVVDDSQLPKDRFSAERLKGVDSTLKIQPAKLEDSAVYLCASSPRDYHEQFFGPGTRLTVL.

This chain connects TRBV4-3 to TRBJ1-5; D gene uncertain. There are 19 residues in the CDR3. Germline V gene sequence: CDR1 LGHNA, CDR2 YSLEER. V lost 0 bases, J lost 3 bases, and 21 bases lay in between. CDR3 DNA: TGCGCCAGCAGCCAAGATCTGGCAGCGGGCTTTTCCATCAATCAGCCCCAGCATTTT. It specifies CASSQDLAAGFSINQPQHF.

V is TRBV2 and J is TRBJ2-7; 12 nucleotides line up with TRBD2. Trimming at V came to 2 bases and at J to 7 bases, leaving 3 bases not matched to a gene. CDR1 SNHLY and CDR2 FYNNEI come from the germline V gene. This CDR3 is 14 amino acids long. The CDR3 region is CASSELAGGREQYF. CDR3 sequence (DNA): TGTGCCAGCAGTGAACTAGCGGGGGGGAGGGAGCAGTACTTC.

This chain links TRBV19 with TRBJ1-2; unclear D gene. V lost 3 bases and J lost 7, with 15 bases in between. The length of the CDR3 is 14 residues. Per germline, CDR1 LNHDA and CDR2 SQIVND (reference sequence). The CDR3 coding sequence is TGTGCCAGTAGTATGGATTGGGTCTCGGGTGGCTACACCTTC. Amino acid sequence: CASSMDWVSGGYTF.

The chain joins TRBV6-1 to TRBJ2-7; D is unresolved. The CDR3 sequence is 14 residues long. In germline, CDR1 is MNHNS, CDR2 SASEGT. V was shortened by 6 bases and J by 4 bases, with 16 bases between the two germline ends. CDR3 amino acids: CASSPSHALYEQYF. DNA for the CDR3: TGTGCCAGCAGCCCCTCCCACGCCCTATACGAGCAGTACTTC.

The chain uses TRBV2 and TRBJ2-1; TRBD2 is a possible D gene (6 bases). The CDR3 contains 16 residues. V gave up 6 bases and J gave up 3 bases, with 18 bases separating them. Germline loops: CDR1 SNHLY, CDR2 FYNNEI. The DNA for the CDR3 is TGTGCCAGCAGGCCCCGCGGGGCAGGGAGCTACAATGAGCAGTTCTTC. It translates to CASRPRGAGSYNEQFF.

V and J are TRBV10-3 and TRBJ2-2; TRBD1 aligns across 7 bases. Germline trimming cut 2 bases from V and 7 bases from J; bases unmatched to any gene: 16. The CDR3 consists of 18 residues. Per germline, CDR1 ENHRY and CDR2 SYGVKD. CDR3 nucleotides: TGTGCCATCAGTGAGGATAGGGGGTACAGGGGATCTTTCGGGGAGCTGTTTTTT. It translates to CAISEDRGYRGSFGELFF.

This clone was observed a few times. V is TRBV5-1 and J is TRBJ1-1; possibly TRBD1 for D (5 bases). Germline V lookup: CDR1 SGHRS, CDR2 YFSETQ. Trimming stripped 4 bases from V and 1 base from J, with 8 bases between. The CDR3 loop spans 13 amino acids. CDR3 DNA: TGCGCCAGCAGCGCGGACAAGAACACTGAAGCTTTCTTT. It specifies CASSADKNTEAFF.

The chain has TRBV7-3 and TRBJ2-1; D is perhaps TRBD1 (6 bases). The CDR3 consists of 17 residues. V was cut by 5 bases and J by 0 bases, with 17 bases left in between. The germline V gene has CDR1 SGHTA and CDR2 FQGTGA. The CDR3 sequence: CASSGQITPSSYNEQFF. The CDR3 coding sequence is TGTGCCAGCAGCGGACAGATAACACCTAGCTCCTACAATGAGCAGTTCTTC.

The gene calls are TRBV5-8 and TRBJ2-2; no clear D gene. This CDR3 contains 15 residues. V was clipped by 0 bases and J by 7 bases, with 13 bases between them. Germline CDR1 SGHTS, CDR2 YDEGEE. As DNA, the CDR3 is TGTGCCAGCAGCTTGGAGGCTTATGGCGGCGGGGAGCTGTTTTTT. Protein product: CASSLEAYGGGELFF.

V usage is TRBV30 and J usage is TRBJ2-1; 15 bases align to TRBD2. Per the germline V gene, CDR1 is GTSNPN and CDR2 is SVGIG (reference sequence). The CDR3 loop spans 17 amino acids. Trimming cost V 2 bases and J 7 bases; bases outside gene matches: 9. The CDR3, as DNA: TGTGCCTGGAGTTCAGCAGCCGGGACTAGCGGGAGGAATGAGCAGTTCTTC. Translating it yields CAWSSAAGTSGRNEQFF.

This chain connects TRBV28 to TRBJ2-2; tentatively, D is TRBD2 (5 bases). Germline assignment: CDR1 MDHEN and CDR2 SYDVKM. The CDR3 runs 14 residues. V was pared by 7 bases and J by 6 bases, with 15 bases between. The CDR3, as DNA: TGTGCCAGCATCCCGGGCTCGAGGGCCGGGGAGCTGTTTTTT. Protein sequence: CASIPGSRAGELFF.

This clone was seen once. The chain links TRBV6-4 to TRBJ2-3; D may be TRBD2 (6 bases). The CDR3 is made up of 14 amino acids. Trimming took 6 bases from V and 4 from J, leaving 14 bases between them. Germline CDR1 is MRHNA and CDR2 is SNTAGT. CDR3: CASSLGGEADTQYF. The CDR3 DNA follows: TGTGCCAGCAGCTTGGGGGGAGAAGCAGATACGCAGTATTTT.

This chain joins TRBV25-1 and TRBJ1-3; 7 bases match TRBD1. Trimming took 2 bases from V and 3 from J; bases not matched to a gene: 7. The CDR3 totals 16 residues. Looked up from germline, CDR1 is MGHDK and CDR2 is SYGVNS. This CDR3 is CASSEGGRGIGNTIYF. CDR3 bases: TGTGCCAGCAGTGAAGGGGGCAGGGGGATTGGAAACACCATATATTTT.

V usage is TRBV18 and J usage is TRBJ1-1; 8 bases align to TRBD1. Germline V lookup: CDR1 KGHSH, CDR2 LQKENI. After removal of 5 bases from V and 3 bases from J, the junction contained 5 bases not matched to a gene. The CDR3 extends over 14 amino acids. CDR3 coding DNA: TGTGCCAGCTCATCAACAGGGGGAGACACTGAAGCTTTCTTT. It translates to CASSSTGGDTEAFF.

The chain has TRBV7-2 and TRBJ2-5, with D perhaps matching TRBD1 (6 bases). The CDR3 contains 15 residues. Trimming cost V 4 bases and J 5 bases, with 17 bases left between them. Germline V gives CDR1 SGHTA, CDR2 FQGNSA. The CDR3: CASSYGQQRQETQYF. The CDR3 DNA sequence: TGTGCCAGCAGCTACGGACAGCAGCGGCAGGAGACCCAGTACTTC.

This clone appeared a few times. V is TRBV13 and J is TRBJ2-7; TRBD2 matches at 11 bases. Per germline, CDR1 PRHDT and CDR2 FYEKMQ (reference sequence). The CDR3 length is 15 residues. Germline trimming cut 5 bases from V and 2 bases from J; bases unmatched to any gene: 5. The CDR3 DNA reads as TGTGCCAGCAGCGGACGACTAGCGGGGACCTACGAGCAGTACTTC. This sequence encodes CASSGRLAGTYEQYF.

The rearrangement joins TRBV6-5 to TRBJ2-7, with TRBD1 matching 8 bases. The CDR3 loop spans 14 amino acids. Germline assignment: CDR1 MNHEY and CDR2 SVGAGI. Trimming at V came to 5 bases and at J to 5 bases, leaving 8 bases not matched to a gene. As DNA, the CDR3 is TGTGCCAGCAGTCGCAGACAGGGGTCAGACGAGCAGTACTTC. Its translation: CASSRRQGSDEQYF.

This chain joins TRBV5-1 and TRBJ2-3; tentative D call: TRBD2 (7 bases). Germline CDR1 reads SGHRS; CDR2 reads YFSETQ. V lost 0 bases to trimming and J lost 2 bases, with 13 bases between them. The CDR3 totals 16 residues. The CDR3 DNA is TGCGCCAGCAGCTTGGAGTTCCGGGGGGCCACAGATACGCAGTATTTT. Amino acids: CASSLEFRGATDTQYF.

The genes are TRBV5-1 and TRBJ1-3; D is possibly TRBD1 (6 bases). Trimming cost V 2 bases and J 1 base, with 7 bases left between them. This CDR3 is built from 14 residues. The germline V gene has CDR1 SGHRS and CDR2 YFSETQ. In DNA form, the CDR3 reads TGCGCCAGCAGCTTCCAGGGGTCTGGAAACACCATATATTTT. It yields the protein CASSFQGSGNTIYF.

V is TRBV19 and J is TRBJ2-7, with D perhaps TRBD1 (6 bases). Per the germline V gene, CDR1 is LNHDA and CDR2 is SQIVND (reference sequence). The CDR3 length is 15 residues. V lost 1 base to trimming and J lost 0 bases, with 10 bases between them. The CDR3: CASSIVWGPSYEQYF. CDR3 nucleotides: TGTGCCAGTAGTATAGTGTGGGGGCCCTCCTACGAGCAGTACTTC.

This sequence joins TRBV11-2 and TRBJ2-7; D remains ambiguous. The CDR3 sequence is 14 residues long. Per the germline V gene, CDR1 is SGHAT and CDR2 is FQNNGV. V gave up 2 bases and J gave up 3 bases, with 11 bases separating them. The CDR3 loop is CASSLLGPGYEQYF. The CDR3 DNA is TGTGCCAGCAGCTTATTGGGTCCGGGCTACGAGCAGTACTTC.

This chain joins TRBV29-1 and TRBJ2-1, with TRBD2 identical over 11 bases. The length of the CDR3 is 16 residues. Looked up from germline, CDR1 is SQVTM and CDR2 is ANQGSEA. The V and J ends lost 4 bases and 2 bases, in that order; junction bases with no gene match: 7. The CDR3 sequence is CSVVAGTSGPYNEQFF. As DNA, the CDR3 is TGCAGCGTTGTCGCCGGGACTAGCGGTCCCTACAATGAGCAGTTCTTC.

The chain combines TRBV9 with TRBJ2-7; weak D call: TRBD1 (6 bases). The CDR3 consists of 15 residues. Germline assignment: CDR1 SGDLS and CDR2 YYNGEE. V shed 2 bases and J shed 4 bases, with 16 bases lying between them. For the CDR3, the DNA is TGTGCCAGCAGCGTTGGACAGTCCCTAGGGTACGAGCAGTACTTC. This translates into CASSVGQSLGYEQYF.